These 6 T cell receptor beta chains were sequenced from one sample in a study of T cells in Graves' hyperthyroidism and ophthalmopathy. Amplification targeted TCR beta CDR3 regions from RNA transcripts. HTBI primers were used for first-round RT-PCR of the TCR CDR3. TCRdb passed the multiplex PCR reads through MiXCR, listing each CDR3 protein once. Among roughly 300,000 distinct CDR3 sequences, less than 30% were seen once, and the ten largest hold 20% to 30%. Sample: blood. The receptors here all came from a man in his forties or fifties with Graves' hyperthyroidism that later progressed to Graves' ophthalmopathy.

This clonotype was observed at least ten times. The gene calls are TRBV6-2 or TRBV6-3 and TRBJ2-5, with TRBD2 identical over 7 bases. The CDR3 runs 12 residues. With 10 bases clipped from V and 2 bases from J, the junction kept 4 bases outside the gene matches. CDR1 MNHEY and CDR2 SVGEGT come from the germline V gene. The CDR3 reads CATSGNQETQYF. CDR3 in DNA: TGTGCCACAAGCGGGAATCAAGAGACCCAGTACTTC.

This clonotype occurred many times. This chain uses TRBV29-1 with TRBJ1-5, with unresolved D. Germline V gene data show CDR1 as SQVTM and CDR2 as ANQGSEA. V was clipped by 6 bases and J by 0 bases, with 9 bases between them. This CDR3 has 13 residues. CDR3 sequence reads: CSVGNLSNQPQHF. CDR3 in DNA: TGCAGCGTGGGAAACCTTAGCAATCAGCCCCAGCATTTT.

V usage is TRBV12-3 or TRBV12-4 and J usage is TRBJ1-2; 8 bases line up with TRBD1. The CDR3 has 16 amino acids. V shed 7 bases, J shed 8 bases, and the junction held 18 bases outside the gene matches. This CDR3 reads CASIFATDRGEWGYTF. CDR3 in DNA: TGTGCCAGCATCTTCGCCACCGACAGGGGAGAATGGGGCTACACCTTC.

The V and J genes are TRBV6-5 and TRBJ2-7; D could derive from TRBD1 or TRBD2 (5 bases each). The CDR3 spans 15 residues. Germline CDR1 and CDR2: MNHEY and SVGAGI. V was clipped by 6 bases and J by 2 bases, with 17 bases between them. The CDR3 coding sequence is TGTGCCAGCAGCTACGCCTCGGGACCACCCTACGAGCAGTACTTC. As protein: CASSYASGPPYEQYF.

This clonotype was counted many times. J is TRBJ2-5 and V is TRBV25-1; a weak D match, TRBD1 (6 bases). Trimming left V 2 bases short and J 2 bases short, with 12 bases between. The germline CDR1 and CDR2 sequences are MGHDK and SYGVNS. The CDR3 sequence is 15 residues long. DNA of the CDR3: TGTGCCAGCAGTGAAGGACAGAATTCACAAGAGACCCAGTACTTC. Protein sequence: CASSEGQNSQETQYF.

This clonotype has ten or more counts. V gene TRBV28 combines with J gene TRBJ1-3; TRBD1 might be the D (5 bases). This CDR3 is 17 amino acids long. Germline assignment: CDR1 MDHEN and CDR2 SYDVKM. V was cut by 3 bases and J by 0 bases, with 15 bases left in between. The CDR3 reads CASSLSSGTDSGNTIYF. Here the CDR3 DNA reads TGTGCCAGCAGTTTGTCTTCTGGGACGGACTCTGGAAACACCATATATTTT.